These 9 T cell receptor beta chains came from one sample sequenced in a study of PD-1 blockade in classical Hodgkin lymphoma. The sample's time point: cycle 4 day 1 (C4D1), after 5 to 7 weeks of nivolumab. Each patient experienced a relapse that followed autologous stem cell transplantation, and brentuximab vedotin exposure varied. Produced via immunoSEQ multiplex PCR; TCRdb's table is partial and in-frame only. The sample yields about 21,000 clones, roughly 77% seen once. Specimen: peripheral blood mononuclear cells (PBMCs), collected before the fourth cycle of nivolumab. The receptor set was obtained from a human donor with classical Hodgkin lymphoma.

The chain links TRBV19 to TRBJ2-3; 7 bases line up with TRBD1. Germline V gives CDR1 LNHDA, CDR2 SQIVND (reference sequence). This CDR3 spans 14 amino acids. J lost 2 bases, V lost 3 bases, and 2 bases had no gene match. CDR3 region: CASSMGQLTDTQYF. The CDR3 region has the DNA TGTGCCAGTAGTATGGGACAGCTCACAGATACGCAGTATTTT.

The J gene is TRBJ1-2, the V gene TRBV10-3; weak D call: TRBD1 (6 bases). The CDR3 runs 13 residues. Trimming took off 8 bases at V and 7 bases at J, with 17 bases between the two ends. CDR1 is ENHRY and CDR2 is SYGVKD in the germline V gene. The CDR3 DNA reads as TGTGCCATCTCACCATCACCGGGGGCTGGCTACACCTTC. This encodes CAISPSPGAGYTF.

The chain recombines TRBV18 with TRBJ1-1; 7 bases map to TRBD1. The CDR3 consists of 14 residues. After removal of 8 bases from V and 4 bases from J, the junction contained 10 bases not matched to a gene. Germline CDR1 KGHSH, CDR2 LQKENI. Here the CDR3 reads CASTMTGKGTEAFF. The CDR3 DNA is TGTGCCAGCACCATGACAGGGAAGGGCACTGAAGCTTTCTTT.

The chain couples TRBV19 to TRBJ2-3; 7 bases map to TRBD1. The CDR3 totals 15 residues. V shed 4 bases, J shed 3 bases, and the junction held 7 bases outside the gene matches. The V gene's germline CDR1 is LNHDA and CDR2 SQIVND (reference sequence). CDR3 amino acids: CASSKRQGVTDTQYF. CDR3 sequence (DNA): TGTGCCAGTAGTAAAAGACAGGGAGTAACAGATACGCAGTATTTT.

This clone was picked up a small number of times. The J gene is TRBJ1-5, the V gene TRBV11-2, with no clear D. CDR1 is SGHAT and CDR2 is FQNNGV in the germline V gene. CDR3 size: 12 residues. V lost 0 bases, J lost 7 bases, and 4 bases lay in between. This CDR3 reads CASSLEGQPQHF. In nucleotides, the CDR3 is TGTGCCAGCAGCTTAGAAGGCCAGCCCCAGCATTTT.

This clone is medium-sized by share. The chain joins TRBV28 to TRBJ2-5, with 7 bases aligning to TRBD2. V lost 3 bases and J lost 5; bases outside the gene matches: 6. Germline loops: CDR1 MDHEN, CDR2 SYDVKM. The CDR3 consists of 14 residues. The CDR3 loop reads CASSFPGGSETQYF. In DNA form, the CDR3 reads TGTGCCAGCAGTTTTCCGGGGGGTTCGGAGACCCAGTACTTC.

This CDR3 is CATSRDPGTSGSPETQYF. The CDR3 nucleotides are TGTGCCACCAGCAGAGATCCGGGTACTAGCGGGAGCCCGGAGACCCAGTACTTC. J is TRBJ2-5 and V is TRBV15; 11 nucleotides match TRBD2. This CDR3 has 18 residues. Germline CDR1 reads LNHNV; CDR2 reads YYDKDF (reference sequence). Trimming at V came to 0 bases and at J to 5 bases, leaving 11 bases not matched to a gene. Full variable domain (rest looked up from reference TRBV15 and TRBJ2-5): DAMVIQNPRYQVTQFGKPVTLSCSQTLNHNVMYWYQQKSSQAPKLLFHYYDKDFNNEADTPDNFQSRRPNTSFCFLDIRSPGLGDTAMYLCATSRDPGTSGSPETQYFGPGTRLLVL.

CDR3 nucleotide sequence: TGTGCCACCAGCAGAGCCACCAGTGGGAACACTGAAGCTTTCTTT. Translated: CATSRATSGNTEAFF. The chain carries TRBV15 and TRBJ1-1; D gene uncertain. Deletions cut 1 base from V and 1 base from J, with 10 bases between. Germline V gives CDR1 LNHNV, CDR2 YYDKDF (reference sequence). The CDR3 has 15 amino acids.

A few counts support this clone. This chain connects TRBV5-1 to TRBJ2-5; no clear D gene. CDR1 and CDR2 from the germline V gene are SGHRS and YFSETQ. The V end was cut by 0 bases, the J end by 1 base, with 7 bases between. The CDR3 length is 14 residues. CDR3 nucleotide sequence: TGCGCCAGCAGCTTGGTTGGCAGCCAAGAGACCCAGTACTTC. As protein: CASSLVGSQETQYF.